The clone carrying this TCR beta chain came up a few times. Its antigen remains unknown. This specimen belongs to a study of T cell repertoires in cytomegalovirus infection. Study details: Public TCR beta signatures provided an indication of both CMV infection and a matching HLA type. The study, taken as a whole, reports: CMV-specific HLA-C-restricted TCR beta clonotypes dominated the ex vivo response.

Trimming at V came to 4 bases and at J to 2 bases, leaving 7 bases not matched to a gene. This CDR3 is 16 amino acids long. In TCRdb, the reads were re-called with MiXCR into one record per CDR3 protein. Of about 310,000 distinct CDR3 sequences in the sample, 20% to 25% are singletons; the top ten hold roughly 13%. This TCR was recovered from a human donor in good health (CMV status not recorded). Some clones in this sample may be carry-over from other donors' samples. Sequences were derived from cultured PBMCs, sampled from culture after CMV antigen stimulation. The chain recombines TRBV12-3 or TRBV12-4 with TRBJ2-5; 10 bases agree with TRBD2. This chain's CDR3 is CASSSSLAGRQETQYF. DNA of the CDR3: TGTGCCAGCAGTTCGTCACTAGCGGGGCGACAAGAGACCCAGTACTTC.